This TCR beta chain was recorded in a study of CD8 T cells in Susac syndrome. As for the study in general: There were Susac syndrome patients who were therapy-naive at blood draw, others on corticosteroids, and others on intravenous immunoglobulin alone. The study, taken as a whole, reports: Peak Susac CD8+ clonal expansion was seen in TEMRA cells and active patients.

Comments on this clonotype: What it recognizes is unknown.

Reverse transcription of about 0.45 to 1 ug RNA was carried out with random hexamers. With immunoSEQ multiplex PCR, TCR beta CDR3 was amplified across 54 Vbeta and 13 Jbeta. TCRdb ran MiXCR on the immunoSEQ multiplex PCR reads and lists one entry per CDR3 protein. The table lists roughly 150,000 distinct CDR3 sequences, just under 95% of them singletons. The V and J ends lost 5 bases and 8 bases respectively, with 13 bases between them. The CDR3 totals 12 residues. The sequencing sample was made of CD8+ T cells from PBMCs. The V gene is TRBV12-3 or TRBV12-4, the J gene TRBJ2-7, with D maybe TRBD2 (5 bases). This receptor was identified in a human donor with Susac syndrome. This CDR3 is CASSPFRGQQYF. The CDR3 nucleotides read TGTGCCAGCAGTCCCTTCCGCGGGCAGCAGTACTTC.